Presented here are 32 T cell receptor beta chains from one specimen sequenced in a study of blood T cell repertoires in COVID-19. Clones were sequenced by immunoSEQ multiplex PCR, and TCRdb holds only the in-frame ones, with some missing. The data hold about 420,000 clones, with about 90% observed a single time. Sequencing was performed on peripheral blood. Receptors originate from a man aged 18 to 29 with COVID-19, enrolled during active disease.

The chain has TRBV18 and TRBJ2-7; the D gene is possibly TRBD1 (6 bases). The V gene's germline CDR1 is KGHSH and CDR2 LQKENI. This CDR3 is built from 13 residues. The V end was cut by 3 bases, the J end by 3 bases, with 9 bases between. CDR3 in DNA: TGTGCCAGCTCACCCAGGGGCAACTACGAGCAGTACTTC. Its translation is CASSPRGNYEQYF.

The rearrangement links TRBV19 to TRBJ1-3; TRBD1 matches 7 bases. The V and J ends lost 6 bases and 2 bases, in that order; junction bases with no gene match: 7. This CDR3 spans 15 amino acids. CDR1 LNHDA and CDR2 SQIVND come from the germline V gene (reference sequence). For the CDR3, the DNA is TGTGCCAGTAGGGAGACAGGGTCAGCTGGAAACACCATATATTTT. Amino acid sequence: CASRETGSAGNTIYF.

This rearrangement joins TRBV6-2 or TRBV6-3 to TRBJ1-3; D is unclear. The CDR3 has 18 residues. Germline CDR1 MNHEY, CDR2 SVGEGT. Trimming took 5 bases from V and 0 from J, leaving 20 bases between them. In DNA, the CDR3 is TGTGCCAGCAGTGCCTCCGTGATTCGCGCTCACTCTGGAAACACCATATATTTT. Translation gives CASSASVIRAHSGNTIYF.

This rearrangement joins TRBV5-5 to TRBJ2-2; D is possibly TRBD2 (6 bases). CDR1 and CDR2 from the germline V gene are SGHKS and YYEKEE (reference sequence). There are 15 residues in the CDR3. The V end lost 2 bases, the J end lost 2 bases, and 10 bases lay between the germline ends. CDR3: CASSFRGSNTGELFF. The CDR3 DNA reads as TGTGCCAGCAGCTTTCGGGGGTCCAACACCGGGGAGCTGTTTTTT.

The chain has TRBV10-2 and TRBJ2-5; D perhaps matches TRBD1 (5 bases). V was trimmed by 6 bases and J by 5 bases, leaving 7 bases between them. Germline V gene sequence: CDR1 WSHSY, CDR2 SAAADI. This CDR3 region has 11 residues. CDR3 sequence reads: CASRNRETQYF. The CDR3 DNA follows: TGCGCCAGCAGGAACAGGGAGACCCAGTACTTC.

This chain links TRBV7-9 with TRBJ1-2, with a weak D call TRBD1 (5 bases). The germline V gene has CDR1 SEHNR and CDR2 FQNEAQ (reference sequence). Trimming shortened V by 5 bases and J by 0 bases, and 13 bases separated the two germline ends. The CDR3 has 15 residues. CDR3 DNA: TGTGCCAGCAGCCCCCGGGACTCCGCTAACTATGGCTACACCTTC. The encoded protein is CASSPRDSANYGYTF. The entire variable domain, with the rest obtained from reference TRBV7-9 and TRBJ1-2, is as follows: DTGVSQNPRHKITKRGQNVTFRCDPISEHNRLYWYRQTLGQGPEFLTYFQNEAQLEKSRLLSDRFSAERPKGSFSTLEIQRTEQGDSAMYLCASSPRDSANYGYTFGSGTRLTVV.

The rearrangement links TRBV6-5 to TRBJ1-2, with a tentative D call TRBD1 (6 bases). This CDR3 has 14 amino acids. V shed 0 bases and J shed 4 bases, with 9 bases lying between them. CDR1 is MNHEY and CDR2 is SVGAGI in the germline V gene. CDR3 amino acids: CASSYSKQGYGYTF. The CDR3 DNA sequence: TGTGCCAGCAGTTACTCGAAACAGGGCTATGGCTACACCTTC.

V gene TRBV7-3 combines with J gene TRBJ1-1; possibly TRBD1 for D (6 bases). Germline V gene data show CDR1 as SGHTA and CDR2 as FQGTGA. CDR3 length: 13 residues. Trimming took off 5 bases at V and 6 bases at J, with 13 bases between the two ends. In DNA, the CDR3 is TGTGCCAGCAGCCTCGCACAGGGATCTGAAGCTTTCTTT. This gives the protein CASSLAQGSEAFF.

V is TRBV27 and J is TRBJ2-1; possible D gene TRBD1, 5 bases. CDR3 length: 15 residues. The V gene's germline CDR1 is MNHEY and CDR2 SMNVEV (reference sequence). Trimming stripped 0 bases from V and 5 bases from J, with 11 bases between. The CDR3 DNA reads as TGTGCCAGCAGTTTATCGGCAGGGTTAAACAATGAGCAGTTCTTC. It yields the protein CASSLSAGLNNEQFF.

The chain employs TRBV12-5 and TRBJ2-7; possible D gene TRBD1, 5 bases. Per germline, CDR1 LGHNT and CDR2 FRNRAP. Trimming took 5 bases from V and 1 from J, leaving 9 bases between them. CDR3 size: 13 residues. CDR3: CASGLDTSYEQYF. CDR3 DNA: TGTGCTAGTGGTCTGGACACATCCTACGAGCAGTACTTC.

This clone was picked up one time. The V gene is TRBV10-2, the J gene TRBJ1-1; weak D call: TRBD1 (5 bases). Deletions cut 8 bases from V and 3 bases from J, with 13 bases between. Per the germline V gene, CDR1 is WSHSY and CDR2 is SAAADI. The CDR3 loop spans 13 amino acids. The CDR3 sequence: CASGRGGDTEAFF. The CDR3 DNA is TGCGCCAGCGGGAGGGGAGGGGACACTGAAGCTTTCTTT.

A word on this clone: At one boundary the junction diverges from the germline segment, which might be a read error. The rearrangement joins TRBV5-4 to TRBJ2-3, with 7 bases fitting TRBD2. This CDR3 has 16 residues. The V gene's germline CDR1 is SGHNT and CDR2 YYREEE (reference sequence). CDR3 loop: CASSFNLGGDKIHSNF. CDR3 DNA: TGTGCCAGCAGCTTTAATTTGGGAGGGGATAAGATACACTCGAATTTT.

The rearrangement joins TRBV19 to TRBJ2-1; 8 bases fit TRBD2. The CDR3 runs to 16 residues. Trimming cost V 3 bases and J 4 bases; bases outside gene matches: 8. The germline gives CDR1 LNHDA, CDR2 SQIVND (reference sequence). CDR3 sequence: CASSMSGTRPYNEQFF. The CDR3 region has the DNA TGTGCCAGTAGTATGAGCGGGACTAGACCTTACAATGAGCAGTTCTTC.

V gene TRBV10-2 combines with J gene TRBJ1-1; D might be TRBD1 (5 bases). The CDR3 length is 13 residues. Germline assignment: CDR1 WSHSY and CDR2 SAAADI. Trimming took 4 bases from V and 0 from J, leaving 6 bases between them. This chain's CDR3 is CASSGQLNTEAFF. The CDR3 region has the DNA TGCGCCAGCAGTGGACAGCTGAACACTGAAGCTTTCTTT.

The chain uses TRBV24-1 and TRBJ1-5; a possible D gene is TRBD1 (6 bases). Germline-derived CDR1 and CDR2 are KGHDR and SFDVKD. CDR3 length: 15 amino acids. V was cut by 4 bases and J by 3 bases, with 12 bases left in between. The CDR3 reads CATSEAGDYNQPQHF. CDR3 DNA: TGTGCCACCAGTGAGGCAGGGGATTACAATCAGCCCCAGCATTTT.

The chain joins TRBV6-5 to TRBJ1-4, with D hard to call. CDR3 length equals 14 residues. V lost 0 bases to trimming and J lost 7 bases, with 9 bases between them. The germline V gene encodes CDR1 MNHEY and CDR2 SVGAGI. The CDR3 region is CASSYSASVEKLFF. In DNA form, the CDR3 reads TGTGCCAGCAGTTACTCGGCAAGCGTTGAAAAACTGTTTTTT.

This clone has only a few counts. This chain connects TRBV29-1 to TRBJ1-6; D may be TRBD1 (6 bases). V was cut by 7 bases and J by 7 bases, with 14 bases left in between. The CDR3 loop spans 13 amino acids. Germline CDR1 reads SQVTM; CDR2 reads ANQGSEA. The CDR3 DNA is TGCAGCGCTCGGGACACCCAGAATTCACCCCTCCACTTT. The encoded protein is CSARDTQNSPLHF. Full variable domain (rest looked up from reference TRBV29-1 and TRBJ1-6): SAVISQKPSRDICQRGTSLTIQCQVDSQVTMMFWYRQQPGQSLTLIATANQGSEATYESGFVIDKFPISRPNLTFSTLTVSNMSPEDSSIYLCSARDTQNSPLHFGNGTRLTVT.

With regard to this clone: The sample holds other DNA sequences that translate to the same CDR3. The chain combines TRBV7-9 with TRBJ2-7; 7 positions agree with TRBD2. The CDR3 length is 14 residues. The germline V gene encodes CDR1 SEHNR and CDR2 FQNEAQ (reference sequence). Trimming at V came to 0 bases and at J to 1 base, leaving 0 bases not matched to a gene. CDR3 sequence reads: CASSLAGGSYEQYF. The CDR3 region has the DNA TGTGCCAGCAGCTTAGCGGGGGGGTCCTACGAGCAGTACTTC.

The DNA of the CDR3 is TGTGCCTGGAGATTAGGGACTACCAACCAAGAGACCCAGTACTTC. Translated: CAWRLGTTNQETQYF. The rearrangement joins TRBV30 to TRBJ2-5; 7 bases fit TRBD2. Looked up from germline, CDR1 is GTSNPN and CDR2 is SVGIG (reference sequence). V was clipped by 3 bases and J by 0 bases; unmatched bases: 7. The CDR3 runs 15 residues.

The rearrangement links TRBV5-1 to TRBJ2-3; 9 bases match TRBD2. Trimming removed 4 bases from V and 4 bases from J; junction bases left unmatched: 13. This CDR3 comprises 17 residues. Germline lookup yields CDR1 SGHRS and CDR2 YFSETQ. The CDR3: CASSPDPSGIGADTQYF. The CDR3 nucleotides read TGCGCCAGCAGCCCCGACCCTAGCGGGATAGGCGCAGATACGCAGTATTTT.

This rearrangement joins TRBV27 to TRBJ2-1, with 8 bases that match TRBD2. The CDR3 contains 14 residues. J was trimmed by 7 bases and V by 7 bases; bases with no gene match: 9. Germline V lookup: CDR1 MNHEY, CDR2 SMNVEV (reference sequence). The CDR3 region has the DNA TGTGCCAGCACCCTACAGGCGGGGGGTAATGAGCAGTTCTTC. Translated, it gives CASTLQAGGNEQFF.

The chain couples TRBV19 to TRBJ2-7; no reliable D call. The CDR3 has 12 residues. Germline-derived CDR1 and CDR2 are LNHDA and SQIVND (reference sequence). V was clipped by 5 bases and J by 3 bases, with 8 bases between them. The CDR3 DNA sequence: TGTGCCAGTAGTCCCCCCGGCTACGAGCAGTACTTC. This translates into CASSPPGYEQYF.

This clone was recorded only once. This chain joins TRBV6-5 and TRBJ2-7; 10 bases line up with TRBD2. The CDR3 loop spans 12 amino acids. The ends lost 5 bases at V and 6 bases at J; junction bases unmatched: 1. The germline gives CDR1 MNHEY, CDR2 SVGAGI. CDR3 bases: TGTGCCAGCAGTCGGACTAGCGGCGAGCAGTACTTC. Protein: CASSRTSGEQYF.

The count of this clone is one. This rearrangement joins TRBV9 to TRBJ2-7; 9 positions match TRBD2. After removal of 2 bases from V and 0 bases from J, the junction contained 0 bases not matched to a gene. This CDR3 region has 14 residues. Germline V CDR1 and CDR2: SGDLS, YYNGEE. CDR3 loop: CASSVTSGSYEQYF. In DNA form, the CDR3 reads TGTGCCAGCAGCGTGACTAGCGGCTCCTACGAGCAGTACTTC.

This rearrangement joins TRBV10-3 to TRBJ2-5; 8 positions match TRBD2. Per germline, CDR1 ENHRY and CDR2 SYGVKD. This CDR3 spans 14 amino acids. The V and J ends lost 3 bases and 2 bases, in that order; junction bases with no gene match: 2. The CDR3 DNA follows: TGTGCCATCAGTGACGGGGGGGCTCAAGAGACCCAGTACTTC. Protein: CAISDGGAQETQYF.

The rearrangement uses TRBV5-1 and TRBJ1-6, with a tentative D call TRBD1 (6 bases). Trimming cost V 3 bases and J 9 bases, with 13 bases left between them. This CDR3 contains 14 residues. Germline V gene lookup returns CDR1 SGHRS and CDR2 YFSETQ. The DNA of the CDR3 is TGCGCCAGCAGCTGGGACATCGAGGGTTCACCCCTCCACTTT. Its translation: CASSWDIEGSPLHF. Combining the CDR3 with reference TRBV5-1 and TRBJ1-6 gives the whole variable domain KAGVTQTPRYLIKTRGQQVTLSCSPISGHRSVSWYQQTPGQGLQFLFEYFSETQRNKGNFPGRFSGRQFSNSRSEMNVSTLELGDSALYLCASSWDIEGSPLHFGNGTRLTVT.

The chain couples TRBV27 to TRBJ1-1; 8 bases agree with TRBD1. Germline V gene data show CDR1 as MNHEY and CDR2 as SMNVEV (reference sequence). After removal of 6 bases from V and 4 bases from J, the junction contained 10 bases not matched to a gene. The CDR3 spans 15 residues. CDR3 sequence (DNA): TGTGCCAGCAGATCAGGGGGCGCATACCTCACTGAAGCTTTCTTT. It translates to CASRSGGAYLTEAFF.

This chain links TRBV6-6 with TRBJ1-5; tentatively, D is TRBD1 (6 bases). CDR3 length: 15 amino acids. The V end lost 8 bases, the J end lost 2 bases, and 16 bases lay between the germline ends. Germline-derived CDR1 and CDR2 are MNHNY and SVGAGI (reference sequence). As DNA, the CDR3 is TGTGCCAGCTCGTTACAGGGTTCGGGCAATCAGCCCCAGCATTTT. It yields the protein CASSLQGSGNQPQHF.

Only one count was recorded for this clone. The genes are TRBV2 and TRBJ2-5; D gene ambiguous. There are 11 residues in the CDR3. Germline loops: CDR1 SNHLY, CDR2 FYNNEI. The V end was cut by 6 bases, the J end by 5 bases, with 7 bases between. The CDR3 bases are TGTGCCAGCAGCTATCGGGAGACCCAGTACTTC. Protein: CASSYRETQYF.

This chain joins TRBV19 and TRBJ2-1, with TRBD2 identical over 10 bases. The V segment lost 3 bases and the J segment 0 bases; nucleotides outside the gene matches: 5. The CDR3 has 17 amino acids. Germline V lookup: CDR1 LNHDA, CDR2 SQIVND (reference sequence). CDR3 nucleotide sequence: TGTGCCAGTAGTATTGATAGCGGGAGGTTCTCCTACAATGAGCAGTTCTTC. It is translated as CASSIDSGRFSYNEQFF.

V is TRBV6-5 and J is TRBJ2-3; D is possibly TRBD1 (5 bases). The CDR3 runs 14 residues. V lost 6 bases and J lost 1, with 11 bases in between. Germline lookup yields CDR1 MNHEY and CDR2 SVGAGI. The CDR3 loop reads CASSFLGGTDTQYF. In DNA, the CDR3 is TGTGCCAGCAGCTTTTTAGGGGGCACAGATACGCAGTATTTT.

The V and J genes are TRBV6-5 and TRBJ1-6; 7 nucleotides match TRBD1. The CDR3 extends over 15 amino acids. V shed 6 bases and J 6 bases; nucleotides not matched to a gene: 8. CDR1 is MNHEY and CDR2 is SVGAGI in the germline V gene. The CDR3 nucleotides are TGTGCCAGCAGAGCCGGGACAGCTACTAATTCACCCCTCCACTTT. Amino acids: CASRAGTATNSPLHF.